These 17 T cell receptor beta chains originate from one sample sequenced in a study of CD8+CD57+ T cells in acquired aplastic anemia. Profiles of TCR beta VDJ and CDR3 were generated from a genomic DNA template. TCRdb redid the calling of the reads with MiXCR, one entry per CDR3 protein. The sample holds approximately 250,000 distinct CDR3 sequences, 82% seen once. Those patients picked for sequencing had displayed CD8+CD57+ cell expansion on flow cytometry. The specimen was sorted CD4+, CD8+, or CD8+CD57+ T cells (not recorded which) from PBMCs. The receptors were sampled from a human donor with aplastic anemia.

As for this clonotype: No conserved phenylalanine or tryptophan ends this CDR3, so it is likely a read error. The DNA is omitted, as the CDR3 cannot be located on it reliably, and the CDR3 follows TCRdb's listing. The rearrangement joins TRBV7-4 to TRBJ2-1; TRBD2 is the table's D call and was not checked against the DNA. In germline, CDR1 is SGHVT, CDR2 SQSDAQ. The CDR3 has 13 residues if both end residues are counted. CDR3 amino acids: CASSVIEGLAQAP.

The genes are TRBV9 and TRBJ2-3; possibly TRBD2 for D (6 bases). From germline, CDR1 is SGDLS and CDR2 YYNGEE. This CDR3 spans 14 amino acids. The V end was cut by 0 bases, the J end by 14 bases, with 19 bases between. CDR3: CASSVGGNPGELYF. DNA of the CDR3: TGTGCCAGCAGCGTAGGCGGGAACCCCGGGGAGCTGTATTTT.

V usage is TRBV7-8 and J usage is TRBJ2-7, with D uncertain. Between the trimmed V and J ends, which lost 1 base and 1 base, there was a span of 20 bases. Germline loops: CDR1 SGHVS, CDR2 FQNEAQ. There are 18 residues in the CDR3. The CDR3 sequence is CASSLEPDAAALSYEQYF. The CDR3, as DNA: TGTGCCAGCAGCTTAGAGCCAGACGCCGCAGCCCTTTCCTACGAGCAGTACTTC.

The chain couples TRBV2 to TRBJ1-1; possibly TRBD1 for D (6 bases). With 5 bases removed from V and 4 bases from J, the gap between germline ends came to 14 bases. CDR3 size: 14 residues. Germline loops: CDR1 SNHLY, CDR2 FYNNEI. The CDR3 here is CASSMTGHTTEAFF. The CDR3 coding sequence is TGTGCCAGCAGTATGACGGGACATACCACTGAAGCTTTCTTT.

CDR3 amino acids: CATSSPRQGAWSPLHF. The CDR3 coding sequence is TGTGCCACCAGCAGTCCGAGACAGGGGGCATGGTCACCCCTCCACTTT. This chain links TRBV15 with TRBJ1-6, with 10 bases matching TRBD1. The CDR3 sequence is 16 residues long. The germline V gene has CDR1 LNHNV and CDR2 YYDKDF (reference sequence). The J segment lost 10 bases and the V segment lost 3 bases, leaving 9 bases of the junction unmatched.

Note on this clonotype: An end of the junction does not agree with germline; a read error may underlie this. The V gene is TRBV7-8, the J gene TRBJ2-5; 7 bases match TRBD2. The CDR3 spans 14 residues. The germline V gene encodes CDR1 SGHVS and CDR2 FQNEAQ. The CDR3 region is CATSSGEGGETQYF. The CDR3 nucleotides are TGTGCCACCAGCAGCGGGGAGGGCGGAGAGACGCAGTATTTC.

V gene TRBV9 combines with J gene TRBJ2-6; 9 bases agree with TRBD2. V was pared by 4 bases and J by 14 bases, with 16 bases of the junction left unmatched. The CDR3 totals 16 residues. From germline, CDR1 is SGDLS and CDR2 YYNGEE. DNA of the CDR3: TGTGCCAGCAGCTTAGGACTAGCGTACACAGCCACGCTCCTGACTTTC. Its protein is CASSLGLAYTATLLTF.

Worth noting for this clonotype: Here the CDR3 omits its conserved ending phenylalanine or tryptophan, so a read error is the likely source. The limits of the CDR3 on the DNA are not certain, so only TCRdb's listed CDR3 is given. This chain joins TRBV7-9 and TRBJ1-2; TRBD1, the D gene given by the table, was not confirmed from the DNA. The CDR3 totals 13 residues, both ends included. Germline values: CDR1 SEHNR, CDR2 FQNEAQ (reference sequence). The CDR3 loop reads CASSASTAARTIS.

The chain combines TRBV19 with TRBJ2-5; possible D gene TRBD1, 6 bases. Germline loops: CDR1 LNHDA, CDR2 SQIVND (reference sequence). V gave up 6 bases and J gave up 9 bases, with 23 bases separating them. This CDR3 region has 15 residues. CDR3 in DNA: TGTGCCAGTAGCTTAGCCCACGGGACAAAAAAGGCCCAGTACTTC. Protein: CASSLAHGTKKAQYF.

CDR3 nucleotide sequence: TGTGCCAGCAGCTTAGTACCCGGGGGCGTCGACTATGGCTACACCTTC. Encoded protein: CASSLVPGGVDYGYTF. The chain has TRBV7-9 and TRBJ1-2, with D maybe TRBD1 (6 bases). The CDR3 loop spans 16 amino acids. From germline, CDR1 is SEHNR and CDR2 FQNEAQ (reference sequence). V dropped 1 base and J dropped 3 bases, with 15 bases sitting between them.

Here the CDR3 reads CASSEERDVYEQYF. The CDR3 nucleotides read TGTGCCAGCAGTGAAGAACGGGACGTATACGAGCAGTACTTC. The rearrangement uses TRBV6-1 and TRBJ2-7; perhaps D is TRBD1 or TRBD2 (5 bases each). This CDR3 comprises 14 residues. The ends were cut back, 1 base at V and 4 bases at J, with 11 bases in the middle. CDR1 and CDR2 (germline): MNHNS, SASEGT.

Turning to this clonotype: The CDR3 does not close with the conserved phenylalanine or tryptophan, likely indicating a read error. Here the CDR3 reads CASSILGQGSYEQFL. CDR3 DNA: TGTGCCAGTAGTATATTAGGCCAGGGCTCCTACGAGCAGTTCTTA. This chain joins TRBV19 and TRBJ2-7; perhaps TRBD1 as D (5 bases). The DNA end favors TRBJ2-1, so the J call may be wrong. CDR3 length: 15 amino acids. Germline CDR1 reads LNHDA; CDR2 reads SQIVND (reference sequence).

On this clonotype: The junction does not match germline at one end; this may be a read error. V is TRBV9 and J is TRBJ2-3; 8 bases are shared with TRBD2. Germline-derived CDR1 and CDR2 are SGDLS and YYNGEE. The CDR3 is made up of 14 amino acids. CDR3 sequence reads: CASGVAGNTEYLYF. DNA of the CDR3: TGTGCCAGCGGCGTAGCGGGGAACACTGAGTACTTGTATTTT.

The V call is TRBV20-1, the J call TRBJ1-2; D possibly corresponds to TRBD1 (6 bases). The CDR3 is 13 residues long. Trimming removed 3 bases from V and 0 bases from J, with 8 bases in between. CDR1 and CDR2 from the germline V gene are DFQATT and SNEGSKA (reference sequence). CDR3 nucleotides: TGCAGTGCTAGTCCAGGGGCTAACTATGGCTACACCTTC. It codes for CSASPGANYGYTF.

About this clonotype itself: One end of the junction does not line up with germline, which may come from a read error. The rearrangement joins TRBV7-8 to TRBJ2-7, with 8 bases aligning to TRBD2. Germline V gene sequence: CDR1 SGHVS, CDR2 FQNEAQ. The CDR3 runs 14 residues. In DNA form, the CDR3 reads TGTGCCAGCAGTTTCGGGGGGGGTCCCTATGAGCAGTACTTC. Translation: CASSFGGGPYEQYF. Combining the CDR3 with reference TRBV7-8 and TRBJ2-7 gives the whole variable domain GAGVSQSPRYKVAKRGQDVALRCDPISGHVSLFWYQQALGQGPEFLTYFQNEAQLDKSGLPSDRFFAERPEGSVSTLKIQRTQQEDSAVYLCASSFGGGPYEQYFGPGTRLTVT.

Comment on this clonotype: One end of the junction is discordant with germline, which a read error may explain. This CDR3 is CASSSWGGASTHYF. The CDR3, as DNA: TGTGCCAGCAGCAGCTGGGGGGGGGCATCTACGCACTATTTC. The chain joins TRBV15 to TRBJ2-3; D might be TRBD2 (7 bases). From germline, CDR1 is LNHNV and CDR2 YYDKDF (reference sequence). The CDR3 covers 14 residues. The full variable domain, with the rest looked up from reference TRBV15 and TRBJ2-3, is DAMVIQNPRYQVTQFGKPVTLSCSQTLNHNVMYWYQQKSSQAPKLLFHYYDKDFNNEADTPDNFQSRRPNTSFCFLDIRSPGLGDTAMYLCASSSWGGASTHYFGPGTRLTVL.

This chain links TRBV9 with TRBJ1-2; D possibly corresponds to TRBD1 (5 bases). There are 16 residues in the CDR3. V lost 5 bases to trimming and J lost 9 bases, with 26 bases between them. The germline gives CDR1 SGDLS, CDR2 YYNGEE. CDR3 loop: CASSSGGTWRETRYTF. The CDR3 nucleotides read TGTGCCAGCAGTTCTGGCGGGACTTGGCGAGAGACCCGCTACACCTTC. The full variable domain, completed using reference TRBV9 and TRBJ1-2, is DSGVTQTPKHLITATGQRVTLRCSPRSGDLSVYWYQQSLDQGLQFLIQYYNGEERAKGNILERFSAQQFPDLHSELNLSSLELGDSALYFCASSSGGTWRETRYTFGSGTRLTVV.